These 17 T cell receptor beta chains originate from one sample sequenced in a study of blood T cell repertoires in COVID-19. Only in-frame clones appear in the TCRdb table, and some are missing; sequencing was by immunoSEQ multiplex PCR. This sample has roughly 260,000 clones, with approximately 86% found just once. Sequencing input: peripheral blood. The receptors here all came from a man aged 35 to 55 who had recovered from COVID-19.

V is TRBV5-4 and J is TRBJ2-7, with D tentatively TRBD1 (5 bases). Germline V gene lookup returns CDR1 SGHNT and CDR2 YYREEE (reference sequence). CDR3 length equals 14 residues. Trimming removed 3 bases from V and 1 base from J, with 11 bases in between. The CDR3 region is CASSSRQSSYEQYF. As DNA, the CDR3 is TGTGCCAGCAGCTCCCGACAGAGTTCCTACGAGCAGTACTTC.

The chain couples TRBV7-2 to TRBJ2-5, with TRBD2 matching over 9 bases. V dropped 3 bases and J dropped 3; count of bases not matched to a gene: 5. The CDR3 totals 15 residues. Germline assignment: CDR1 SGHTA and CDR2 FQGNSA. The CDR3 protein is CASSFAGGPKETQYF. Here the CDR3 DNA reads TGTGCCAGCAGCTTTGCGGGGGGGCCGAAAGAGACCCAGTACTTC.

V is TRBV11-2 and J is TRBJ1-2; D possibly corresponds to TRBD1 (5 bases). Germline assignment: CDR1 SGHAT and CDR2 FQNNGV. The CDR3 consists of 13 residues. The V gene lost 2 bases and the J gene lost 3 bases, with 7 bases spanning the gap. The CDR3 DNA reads TGTGCCAGCAGCTTACAGGGCTACTATGGCTACACCTTC. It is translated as CASSLQGYYGYTF.

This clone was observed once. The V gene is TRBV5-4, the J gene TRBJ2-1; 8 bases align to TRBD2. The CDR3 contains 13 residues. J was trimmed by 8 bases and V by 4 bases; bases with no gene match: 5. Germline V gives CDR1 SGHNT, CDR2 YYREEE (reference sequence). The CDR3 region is CASSGTGLDEQFF. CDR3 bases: TGTGCCAGCAGCGGGACGGGACTAGATGAGCAGTTCTTC.

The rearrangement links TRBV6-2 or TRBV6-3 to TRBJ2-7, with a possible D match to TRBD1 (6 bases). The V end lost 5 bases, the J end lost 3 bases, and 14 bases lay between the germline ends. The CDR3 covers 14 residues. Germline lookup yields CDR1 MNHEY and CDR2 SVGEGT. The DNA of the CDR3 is TGTGCCAGCAGTCCGGCTACAGGGATCTACGAGCAGTACTTC. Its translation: CASSPATGIYEQYF.

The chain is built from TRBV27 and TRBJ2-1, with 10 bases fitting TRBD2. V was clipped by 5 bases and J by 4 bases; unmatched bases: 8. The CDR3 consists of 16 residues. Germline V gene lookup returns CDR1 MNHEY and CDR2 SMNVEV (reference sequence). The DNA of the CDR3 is TGTGCCAGCAGTCCGAGGACTAGCGGTCCTTACAATGAGCAGTTCTTC. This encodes CASSPRTSGPYNEQFF.

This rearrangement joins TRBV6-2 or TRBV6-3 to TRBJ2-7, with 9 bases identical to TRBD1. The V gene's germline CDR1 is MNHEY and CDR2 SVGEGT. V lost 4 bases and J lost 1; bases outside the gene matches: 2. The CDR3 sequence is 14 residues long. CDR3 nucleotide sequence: TGTGCCAGCAGTTCCGGGACAGGGTCCTACGAGCAGTACTTC. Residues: CASSSGTGSYEQYF.

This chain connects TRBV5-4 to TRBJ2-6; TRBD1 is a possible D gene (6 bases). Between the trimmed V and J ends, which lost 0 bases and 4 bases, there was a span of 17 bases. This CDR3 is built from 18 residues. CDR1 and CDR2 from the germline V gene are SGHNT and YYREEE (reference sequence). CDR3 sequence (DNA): TGTGCCAGCAGCTTGGTGGGCAGGGGCTCCTACGGGGCCAACGTCCTGACTTTC. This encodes CASSLVGRGSYGANVLTF.

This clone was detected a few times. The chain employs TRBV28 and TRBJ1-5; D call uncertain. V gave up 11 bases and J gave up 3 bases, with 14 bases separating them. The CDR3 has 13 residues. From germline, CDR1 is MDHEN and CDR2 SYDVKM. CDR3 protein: CAGSWRINQPQHF. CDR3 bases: TGTGCCGGCTCTTGGAGGATCAATCAGCCCCAGCATTTT.

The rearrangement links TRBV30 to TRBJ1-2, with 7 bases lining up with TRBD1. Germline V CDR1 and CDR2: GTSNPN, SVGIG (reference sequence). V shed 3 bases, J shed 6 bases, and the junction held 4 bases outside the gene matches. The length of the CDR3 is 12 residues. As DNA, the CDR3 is TGTGCCTGGAGGACAGGGAGCCATGGCTACACCTTC. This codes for CAWRTGSHGYTF.

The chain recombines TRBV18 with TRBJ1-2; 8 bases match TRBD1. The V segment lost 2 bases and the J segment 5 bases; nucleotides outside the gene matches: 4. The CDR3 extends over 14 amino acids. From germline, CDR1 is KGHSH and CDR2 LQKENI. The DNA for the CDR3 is TGTGCCAGCTCACCATTCGACAGGGGTTATGGCTACACCTTC. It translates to CASSPFDRGYGYTF.

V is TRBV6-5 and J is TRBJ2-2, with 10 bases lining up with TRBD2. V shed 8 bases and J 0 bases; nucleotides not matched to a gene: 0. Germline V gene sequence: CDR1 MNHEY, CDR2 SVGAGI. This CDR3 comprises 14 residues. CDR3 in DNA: TGTGCCAGCGGACTAGCGGCGAACACCGGGGAGCTGTTTTTT. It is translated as CASGLAANTGELFF.

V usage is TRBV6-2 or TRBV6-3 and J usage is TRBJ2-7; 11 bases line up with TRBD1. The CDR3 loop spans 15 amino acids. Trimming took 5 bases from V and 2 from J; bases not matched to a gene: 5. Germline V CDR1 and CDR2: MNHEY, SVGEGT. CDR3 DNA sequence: TGTGCCAGCAGTATGGGACAGGGGGGAACCTACGAGCAGTACTTC. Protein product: CASSMGQGGTYEQYF.

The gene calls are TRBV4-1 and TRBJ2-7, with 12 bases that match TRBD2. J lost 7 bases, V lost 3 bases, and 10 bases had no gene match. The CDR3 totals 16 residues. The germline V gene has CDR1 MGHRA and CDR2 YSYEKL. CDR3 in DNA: TGCGCCAGCAGCCAGGATCCCGGGACTAGCGGGTTTGAGCAGTACTTC. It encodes CASSQDPGTSGFEQYF.

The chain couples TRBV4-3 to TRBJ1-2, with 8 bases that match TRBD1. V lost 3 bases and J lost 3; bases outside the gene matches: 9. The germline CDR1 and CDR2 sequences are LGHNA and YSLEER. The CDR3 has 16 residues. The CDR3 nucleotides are TGCGCCAGCAGCCAGGAAACAACAGGGGGTTACTATGGCTACACCTTC. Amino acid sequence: CASSQETTGGYYGYTF.

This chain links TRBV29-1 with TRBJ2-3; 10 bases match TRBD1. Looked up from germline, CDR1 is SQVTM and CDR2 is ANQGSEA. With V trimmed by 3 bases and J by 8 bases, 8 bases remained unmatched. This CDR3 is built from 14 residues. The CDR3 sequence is CSVEGQGKKGTQYF. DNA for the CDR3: TGCAGCGTTGAGGGACAGGGGAAAAAGGGTACGCAGTATTTT.

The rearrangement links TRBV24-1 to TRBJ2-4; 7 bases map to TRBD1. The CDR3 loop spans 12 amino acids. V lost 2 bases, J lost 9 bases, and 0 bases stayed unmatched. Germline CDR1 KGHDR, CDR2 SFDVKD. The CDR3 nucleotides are TGTGCCACCAGTGATTCAGGGGGCATTCAGTACTTC. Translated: CATSDSGGIQYF.